The sequence of this TCR beta chain was determined in a study of technical replicates of blood from several donors. Sequenced by immunoSEQ multiplex PCR; TCRdb stores in-frame clones only, minus some. The table includes around 76,000 clones, approximately 92% detected once. Deletions cut 0 bases from V and 3 bases from J, with 12 bases between. This CDR3 region has 15 residues. Germline values: CDR1 SGDLS, CDR2 YYNGEE. The chain couples TRBV9 to TRBJ2-5; no firm D call. The sequence was obtained from a human donor in good health. The sample was T cells isolated from PBMCs. CDR3 DNA: TGTGCCAGCAGCGTAGGTGGCACCTCTGAAGAGACCCAGTACTTC. It encodes CASSVGGTSEETQYF.